This TCR beta chain was recorded in a study of T cell changes during pregnancy in multiple sclerosis. The V gene's germline CDR1 is SGHRS and CDR2 YFSETQ. Trimming cost V 0 bases and J 1 base, with 7 bases left between them. The CDR3 spans 14 residues. The table came from immunoSEQ multiplex PCR; TCRdb's copy has only in-frame clones and leaves some out. The table shows about 38,000 clones, with 91% occurring only once. The rearrangement joins TRBV5-1 to TRBJ1-1; D is unresolved. The receptor was derived from a female donor with multiple sclerosis, enrolled in a pregnancy study. This specimen consisted of CD8+ T cells from peripheral blood mononuclear cells, obtained after pregnancy. The CDR3 sequence is CASSLDNQNTEAFF. Here the CDR3 DNA reads TGCGCCAGCAGCTTGGACAACCAGAACACTGAAGCTTTCTTT.